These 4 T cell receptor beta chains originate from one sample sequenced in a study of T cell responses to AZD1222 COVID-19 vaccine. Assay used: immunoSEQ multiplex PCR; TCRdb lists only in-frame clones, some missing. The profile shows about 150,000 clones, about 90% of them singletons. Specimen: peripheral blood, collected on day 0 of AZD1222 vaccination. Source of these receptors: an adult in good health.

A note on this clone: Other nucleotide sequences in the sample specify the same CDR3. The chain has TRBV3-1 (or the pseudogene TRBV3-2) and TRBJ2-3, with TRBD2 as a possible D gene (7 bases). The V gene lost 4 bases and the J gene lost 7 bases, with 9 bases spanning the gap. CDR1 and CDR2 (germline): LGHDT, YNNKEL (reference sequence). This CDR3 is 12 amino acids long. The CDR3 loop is CASSPGGYTQYF. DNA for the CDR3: TGTGCCAGCAGCCCGGGGGGCTATACGCAGTATTTT.

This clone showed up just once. The CDR3 protein is CASSPSGYGYTF. The CDR3 bases are TGTGCCAGCAGTCCTTCAGGGTATGGCTACACCTTC. This chain connects TRBV28 to TRBJ1-2; the D gene is possibly TRBD1 (5 bases). The CDR3 contains 12 residues. Germline-derived CDR1 and CDR2 are MDHEN and SYDVKM. V shed 5 bases and J shed 5 bases, with 9 bases lying between them.

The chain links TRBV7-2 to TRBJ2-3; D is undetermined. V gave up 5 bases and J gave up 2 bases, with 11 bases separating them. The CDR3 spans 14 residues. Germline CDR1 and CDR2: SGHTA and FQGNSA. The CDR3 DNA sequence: TGTGCCAGCAGCCCCCAGGTCAACACAGATACGCAGTATTTT. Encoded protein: CASSPQVNTDTQYF.

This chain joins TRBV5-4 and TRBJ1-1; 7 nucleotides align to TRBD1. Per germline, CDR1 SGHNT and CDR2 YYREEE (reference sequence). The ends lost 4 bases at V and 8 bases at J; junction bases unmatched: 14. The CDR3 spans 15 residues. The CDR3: CASSQYDRVIAEAFF. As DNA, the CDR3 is TGTGCCAGCAGCCAATACGACAGGGTAATAGCGGAAGCTTTCTTT.